Given below is one T cell receptor beta chain in context. Antigen: not known. The sample is drawn from a study of shared clonotypes between healthy human individuals. The overall study: Samples came from two female and a few male donors aged 18 to 49. For every donor, three CD4 naive, three CD4 memory, two CD8 naive and one CD8 memory plates were used. Study outcomes and limitations: Depth was large, yet rarefaction showed that sorted-subset sequencing was incomplete. Donor clonotype sharing was expected to depend on sequencing depth.

Profiled with immunoSEQ multiplex PCR; TCRdb holds only in-frame clones, not every one. The sample lists millions of clones, approximately 94% occurring once. Terminally differentiated effector memory CD45RA+ cells were excluded from the naive CD8 cells, which were CD45RO-negative and positively selected for CCR7. The source is a man between 18 and 29 years old in good health. The specimen sequenced was naive CD8+ T cells sorted from blood.

As DNA, the CDR3 is TGCGCCAGCAGCTCCGCGACGTCTGGAGGGCCTCCCTACGAGCAGTACTTC. This translates into CASSSATSGGPPYEQYF. The V and J genes are TRBV5-1 and TRBJ2-7; maybe TRBD2 (6 bases). Trimming took off 3 bases at V and 2 bases at J, with 21 bases between the two ends. The germline CDR1 and CDR2 sequences are SGHRS and YFSETQ. This CDR3 is built from 17 residues.